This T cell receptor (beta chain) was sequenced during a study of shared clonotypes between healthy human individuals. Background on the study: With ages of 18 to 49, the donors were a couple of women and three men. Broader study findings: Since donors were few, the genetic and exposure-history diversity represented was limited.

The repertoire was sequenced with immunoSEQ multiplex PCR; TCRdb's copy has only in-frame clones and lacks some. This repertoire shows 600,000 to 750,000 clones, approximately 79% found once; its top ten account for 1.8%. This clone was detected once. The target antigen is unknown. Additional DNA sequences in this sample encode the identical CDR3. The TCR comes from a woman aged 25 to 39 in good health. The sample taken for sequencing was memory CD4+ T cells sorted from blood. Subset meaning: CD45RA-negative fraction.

The DNA for the CDR3 is TGCGCCAGCAGCCAACTGGGACTAGCGGCATACAATGAGCAGTTCTTC. Translated, it gives CASSQLGLAAYNEQFF. This rearrangement joins TRBV4-1 to TRBJ2-1; 11 nucleotides agree with TRBD2. Trimming at V came to 2 bases and at J to 4 bases, leaving 4 bases not matched to a gene. Germline V lookup: CDR1 MGHRA, CDR2 YSYEKL. The CDR3 is made up of 16 amino acids.